This T cell receptor beta chain was profiled in a study of esophageal squamous cell carcinoma under preoperative chemotherapy. The time point is: after preoperative PTX-NDP chemotherapy. The study, taken as a whole, reports: Abundant clones tended to shrink rather than expand after paclitaxel-nedaplatin.

This CDR3 region has 14 residues. With 8 bases clipped from V and 8 bases from J, the junction kept 9 bases outside the gene matches. Germline assignment: CDR1 SGHTA and CDR2 FQGNSA. This clonotype was counted between two and nine times. Its target is unknown. TCRdb analysed the PCR reads with MiXCR anew, one entry per CDR3 protein. The data contain fewer than 20,000 distinct CDR3 sequences, around 42% of them singletons. Collection took place from a patient given preoperative chemotherapy. The rearrangement joins TRBV7-2 to TRBJ2-1; 10 bases line up with TRBD2. The clonotype comes from a human donor with esophageal squamous cell carcinoma. The donor label of this sample is uncertain. CDR3 amino acids: CASLGLAAPDEQFF. The CDR3 nucleotides read TGTGCCAGCCTAGGACTAGCGGCGCCAGATGAGCAGTTCTTC. The variable domain in full, with the rest retrieved from reference TRBV7-2 and TRBJ2-1, is GAGVSQSPSNKVTEKGKDVELRCDPISGHTALYWYRQSLGQGLEFLIYFQGNSAPDKSGLPSDRFSAERTGGSVSTLTIQRTQQEDSAVYLCASLGLAAPDEQFFGPGTRLTVL.